The T cell receptor (beta chain) described here comes from a study of T cells after yellow fever vaccination. V trimming: 4 bases; J trimming: 6 bases; junction bases outside the gene matches: 7. This CDR3 is built from 14 residues. The V gene's germline CDR1 is KGHSH and CDR2 LQKENI. Each CDR3 protein gets one entry after TCRdb re-called the 5' RACE reads with MiXCR. Of 100,000 to 150,000 distinct CDR3 sequences listed, roughly 15% are singletons. The receptor's source is a man between 18 and 35 years old who received the YFV17D yellow fever vaccine. This chain uses TRBV18 with TRBJ2-7; 9 nucleotides align to TRBD1. The specimen was CD8+ T cells sorted from PBMCs, collected 5 days after the yellow fever booster vaccination. The CDR3 bases are TGTGCCAGCTCACGAAGAGACAGGGGGGGCGAGCAGTACGTC. Translation gives CASSRRDRGGEQYV.